These 18 T cell receptor beta chains were all obtained from the same sample, sequenced in a study of blood T cell repertoires in COVID-19. TCRdb keeps only in-frame clones here, not all; method: immunoSEQ multiplex PCR. In the table there are 55,000 to 65,000 clones, over 80% of which are singletons. The sequenced sample consisted of peripheral blood. The receptor source for this set is a woman over 75 with acute or convalescent COVID-19.

The J gene is TRBJ2-3, the V gene TRBV30; 7 bases match TRBD2. The CDR3 has 14 residues. V trimming: 0 bases; J trimming: 8 bases; junction bases outside the gene matches: 8. CDR1 is GTSNPN, CDR2 SVGIG, per germline (reference sequence). For the CDR3, the DNA is TGTGCCTGGAGTGTGGGAGGGATGGGGGGTACGCAGTATTTT. Encoded protein: CAWSVGGMGGTQYF.

This rearrangement joins TRBV19 to TRBJ1-4; possible D gene TRBD1, 5 bases. The CDR3 runs 15 residues. Germline V gene data show CDR1 as LNHDA and CDR2 as SQIVND (reference sequence). V shed 8 bases and J shed 5 bases, with 18 bases lying between them. For the CDR3, the DNA is TGTGCCAGTTCAAGACAAGGGGCGATCAATGAAAAACTGTTTTTT. Amino acids: CASSRQGAINEKLFF.

The chain employs TRBV19 and TRBJ2-5, with D possibly matching TRBD1 (6 bases). Germline V gives CDR1 LNHDA, CDR2 SQIVND (reference sequence). The V and J ends lost 9 bases and 4 bases respectively, with 18 bases between them. The CDR3 spans 14 residues. CDR3 residues: CASRKQGGAETQYF. In nucleotides, the CDR3 is TGTGCCAGCCGCAAACAGGGTGGGGCAGAGACCCAGTACTTC.

V usage is TRBV9 and J usage is TRBJ2-3; 12 bases are a match to TRBD2. CDR1 and CDR2 from the germline V gene are SGDLS and YYNGEE. With 4 bases clipped from V and 2 bases from J, the junction kept 8 bases outside the gene matches. The CDR3 is 17 amino acids. The CDR3 reads CASSPRLAGDSTDTQYF. The CDR3 DNA reads as TGTGCCAGCAGCCCTAGACTAGCGGGAGACTCCACAGATACGCAGTATTTT.

This CDR3 is CASGRREGEQYF. CDR3 bases: TGTGCCAGCGGACGGCGGGAAGGCGAGCAGTACTTC. The V call is TRBV7-3, the J call TRBJ2-7, with D possibly being TRBD2 (6 bases). Trimming removed 8 bases from V and 6 bases from J, with 14 bases in between. The CDR3 covers 12 residues. Germline V lookup: CDR1 SGHTA, CDR2 FQGTGA.

In nucleotides, the CDR3 is TGTGCCAGCAGCCAAGCCCCACTCCAGCGGAGCACAGATACGCAGTATTTT. Translating gives CASSQAPLQRSTDTQYF. The chain employs TRBV14 and TRBJ2-3; TRBD2 is a possible D gene (5 bases). This CDR3 has 17 residues. Trimming took 1 base from V and 0 from J, leaving 14 bases between them. The V gene's germline CDR1 is SGHDN and CDR2 FVKESK.

The rearrangement joins TRBV10-1 to TRBJ2-1; 7 nucleotides line up with TRBD2. Germline values: CDR1 WNHNN, CDR2 SYGVQD (reference sequence). This CDR3 is 14 amino acids long. The junction had 7 bases not matched to a gene; V was cut back by 7 bases and J by 4 bases. CDR3 DNA sequence: TGCGCCAGCACCCCCGGGGAGGGTTACAATGAGCAGTTCTTC. Protein sequence: CASTPGEGYNEQFF.

This clone was counted once. V and J are TRBV6-1 and TRBJ2-3; 10 bases match TRBD2. The CDR3 sequence is 16 residues long. V shed 2 bases, J shed 8 bases, and the junction held 10 bases outside the gene matches. Germline V gene sequence: CDR1 MNHNS, CDR2 SASEGT. The CDR3: CASSEFPAGGPSTQYF. DNA for the CDR3: TGTGCCAGCAGTGAATTCCCAGCGGGAGGGCCGAGTACGCAGTATTTT.

CDR3: CASSPPGLAGVRETQYF. For the CDR3, the DNA is TGTGCCAGCTCACCACCGGGACTAGCGGGAGTTCGTGAGACCCAGTACTTC. V is TRBV18 and J is TRBJ2-5; 14 bases map to TRBD2. The CDR3 spans 17 residues. CDR1 and CDR2 from the germline V gene are KGHSH and LQKENI. J was trimmed by 5 bases and V by 0 bases; bases with no gene match: 5.

This clone showed up just a few times. This rearrangement joins TRBV5-1 to TRBJ2-2; TRBD1 agrees at 7 bases. The CDR3 is made up of 14 amino acids. V was clipped by 7 bases and J by 1 base; unmatched bases: 4. Germline values: CDR1 SGHRS, CDR2 YFSETQ. The CDR3 reads CASAGGRNTGELFF. DNA of the CDR3: TGCGCCAGCGCAGGGGGACGGAACACCGGGGAGCTGTTTTTT.

The CDR3 sequence: CASSTGTGTFQPQHF. In nucleotides, the CDR3 is TGTGCCAGCAGCACCGGGACAGGGACCTTCCAGCCCCAGCATTTT. The chain combines TRBV4-2 with TRBJ1-5, with 9 bases that match TRBD1. This CDR3 region has 15 residues. CDR1 and CDR2 from the germline V gene are LGHNA and YNFKEQ. Losses at the gene ends were 5 bases for V and 7 bases for J; bases not matched to a gene: 9.

This chain joins TRBV9 and TRBJ2-7; maybe TRBD2 (6 bases). Germline loops: CDR1 SGDLS, CDR2 YYNGEE. The CDR3 has 15 amino acids. Trimming took 3 bases from V and 2 from J, leaving 15 bases between them. This CDR3 is CASSGRGGTAYEQYF. CDR3 DNA sequence: TGTGCCAGCAGCGGACGAGGTGGGACTGCCTACGAGCAGTACTTC.

The V gene is TRBV5-1, the J gene TRBJ1-3; D possibly corresponds to TRBD1 (5 bases). Germline V gene lookup returns CDR1 SGHRS and CDR2 YFSETQ. The CDR3 is made up of 15 amino acids. With 5 bases removed from V and 2 bases from J, the gap between germline ends came to 14 bases. The chain's CDR3 is CASSLDSPAGNTIYF. The CDR3 coding sequence is TGCGCCAGCAGTCTCGACAGTCCGGCTGGAAACACCATATATTTT.

This rearrangement joins TRBV5-1 to TRBJ2-7, with TRBD2 matching 8 bases. Trimming cost V 0 bases and J 4 bases; bases outside gene matches: 3. This CDR3 comprises 14 residues. CDR1 is SGHRS, CDR2 YFSETQ, per germline. CDR3: CASSLAGGNYEQYF. The CDR3 DNA reads as TGCGCCAGCAGCTTGGCGGGGGGGAATTACGAGCAGTACTTC.

This rearrangement joins TRBV6-2 or TRBV6-3 to TRBJ1-5; D is possibly TRBD1 (6 bases). V was shortened by 6 bases and J by 4 bases, with 13 bases between the two germline ends. The CDR3 is made up of 14 amino acids. Germline loops: CDR1 MNHEY, CDR2 SVGEGT. Written as DNA, the CDR3 is TGTGCCAGCAGCCAATTTACAGGGAATCAGCCCCAGCATTTT. As protein: CASSQFTGNQPQHF.

The rearrangement joins TRBV10-3 to TRBJ2-7; possible D gene TRBD1, 5 bases. The V end lost 3 bases, the J end lost 3 bases, and 12 bases lay between the germline ends. CDR1 is ENHRY, CDR2 SYGVKD, per germline. The CDR3 runs to 14 residues. Here the CDR3 DNA reads TGTGCCATCAGTGATCCCGGACAAAGCTACGAGCAGTACTTC. This codes for CAISDPGQSYEQYF.

This clone was counted once. The J gene is TRBJ1-5, the V gene TRBV5-4; TRBD1 aligns across 11 bases. The CDR3 runs to 16 residues. The V segment lost 0 bases and the J segment 3 bases; nucleotides outside the gene matches: 2. CDR1 and CDR2 from the germline V gene are SGHNT and YYREEE (reference sequence). The CDR3 loop reads CASSLGGQGANQPQHF. CDR3 nucleotide sequence: TGTGCCAGCAGCTTGGGAGGACAGGGGGCCAATCAGCCCCAGCATTTT.

In this sample, this clone turned up once. The V and J genes are TRBV27 and TRBJ1-4, with D unclear. The CDR3 totals 15 residues. The V gene lost 1 base and the J gene lost 0 bases, with 6 bases spanning the gap. In germline, CDR1 is MNHEY, CDR2 SMNVEV (reference sequence). The CDR3 DNA sequence: TGTGCCAGCAGTTTATATAGAACAACTAATGAAAAACTGTTTTTT. Translation: CASSLYRTTNEKLFF.